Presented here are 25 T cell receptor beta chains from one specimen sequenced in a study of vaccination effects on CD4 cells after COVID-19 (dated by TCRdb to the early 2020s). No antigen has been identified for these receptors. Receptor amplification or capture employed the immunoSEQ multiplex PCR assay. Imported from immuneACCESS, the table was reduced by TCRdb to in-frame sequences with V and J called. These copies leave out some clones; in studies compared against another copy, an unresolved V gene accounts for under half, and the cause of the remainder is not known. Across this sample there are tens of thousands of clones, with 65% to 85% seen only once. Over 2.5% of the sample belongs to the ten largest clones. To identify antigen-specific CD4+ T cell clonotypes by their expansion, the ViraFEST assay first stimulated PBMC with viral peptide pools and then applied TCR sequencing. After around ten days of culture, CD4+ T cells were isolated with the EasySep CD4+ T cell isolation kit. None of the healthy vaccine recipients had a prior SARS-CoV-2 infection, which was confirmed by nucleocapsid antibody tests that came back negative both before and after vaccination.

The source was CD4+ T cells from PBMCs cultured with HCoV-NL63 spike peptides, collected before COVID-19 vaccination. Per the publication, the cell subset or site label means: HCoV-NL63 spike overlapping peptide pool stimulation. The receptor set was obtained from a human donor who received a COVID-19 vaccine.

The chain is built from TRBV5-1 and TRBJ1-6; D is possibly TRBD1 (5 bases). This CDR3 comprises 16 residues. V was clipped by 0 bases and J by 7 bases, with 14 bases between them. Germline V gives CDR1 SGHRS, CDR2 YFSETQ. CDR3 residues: CASSLGVGGVNSPLHF. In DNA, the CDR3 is TGCGCCAGCAGCTTGGGGGTGGGGGGAGTGAATTCACCCCTCCACTTT.

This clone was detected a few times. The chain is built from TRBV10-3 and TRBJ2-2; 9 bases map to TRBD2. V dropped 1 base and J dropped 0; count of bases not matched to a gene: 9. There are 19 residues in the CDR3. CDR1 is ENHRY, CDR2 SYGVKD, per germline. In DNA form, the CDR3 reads TGTGCCATCAGTGAGTATCTCCCTAGCGGGGCGACGAACACCGGGGAGCTGTTTTTT. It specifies CAISEYLPSGATNTGELFF.

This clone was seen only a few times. Here the CDR3 DNA reads TGTGCCAGCAGCTACGCAGCCGGGACAGGGGCAACTAATGAAAAACTGTTTTTT. Protein product: CASSYAAGTGATNEKLFF. The chain is built from TRBV7-9 and TRBJ1-4, with TRBD1 matching over 10 bases. Germline V CDR1 and CDR2: SEHNR, FQNEAQ (reference sequence). The trim removed 4 bases at V and 0 bases at J, leaving 8 bases unmatched. The CDR3 runs 18 residues.

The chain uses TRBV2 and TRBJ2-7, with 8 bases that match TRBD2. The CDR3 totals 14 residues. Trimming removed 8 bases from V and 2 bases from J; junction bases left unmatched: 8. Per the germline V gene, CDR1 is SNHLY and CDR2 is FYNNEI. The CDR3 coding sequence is TGTGCCAGCGGGGATTCGCGGGGGGCCTACGAGCAGTACGTC. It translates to CASGDSRGAYEQYV.

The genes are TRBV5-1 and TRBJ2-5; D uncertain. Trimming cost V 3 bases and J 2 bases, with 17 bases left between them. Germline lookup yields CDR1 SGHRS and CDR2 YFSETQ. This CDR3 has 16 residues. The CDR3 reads CASSYTPPGSQETQYF. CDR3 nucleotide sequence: TGCGCCAGCAGCTACACCCCCCCCGGTTCTCAAGAGACCCAGTACTTC.

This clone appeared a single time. In DNA, the CDR3 is TGCGCCAGCAGCGGAGGGGCAGCGGGGGGGAGGGAGACCCAGTACTTC. It codes for CASSGGAAGGRETQYF. This chain links TRBV5-1 with TRBJ2-5; 10 bases line up with TRBD2. J lost 5 bases, V lost 4 bases, and 11 bases had no gene match. Germline V lookup: CDR1 SGHRS, CDR2 YFSETQ. This CDR3 comprises 16 residues.

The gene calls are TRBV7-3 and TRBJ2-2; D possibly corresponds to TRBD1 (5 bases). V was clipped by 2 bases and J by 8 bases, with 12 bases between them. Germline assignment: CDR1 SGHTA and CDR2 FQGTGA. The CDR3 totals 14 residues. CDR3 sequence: CASSLYQGVGELFF. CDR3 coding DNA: TGTGCCAGCAGCTTATACCAGGGTGTGGGGGAGCTGTTTTTT.

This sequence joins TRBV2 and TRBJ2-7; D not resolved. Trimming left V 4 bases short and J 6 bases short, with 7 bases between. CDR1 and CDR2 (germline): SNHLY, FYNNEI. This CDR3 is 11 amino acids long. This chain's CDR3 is CASSGNGEQYV. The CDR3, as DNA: TGTGCCAGCAGTGGGAACGGCGAGCAGTACGTC.

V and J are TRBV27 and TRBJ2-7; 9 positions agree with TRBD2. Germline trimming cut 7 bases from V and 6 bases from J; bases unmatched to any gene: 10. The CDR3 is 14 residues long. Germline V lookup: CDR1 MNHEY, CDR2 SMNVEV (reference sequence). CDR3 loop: CASMLSSGDLEQYV. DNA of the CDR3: TGTGCCAGCATGTTGTCTAGCGGGGACCTCGAGCAGTACGTC.

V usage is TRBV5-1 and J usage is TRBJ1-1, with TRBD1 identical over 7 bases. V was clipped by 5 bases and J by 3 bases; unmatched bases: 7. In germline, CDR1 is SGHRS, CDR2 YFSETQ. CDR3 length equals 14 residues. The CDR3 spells CASSLEGGDTEAFF. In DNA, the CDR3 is TGCGCCAGCAGTCTGGAAGGGGGCGACACTGAAGCTTTCTTT. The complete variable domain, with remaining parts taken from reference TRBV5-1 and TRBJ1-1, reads KAGVTQTPRYLIKTRGQQVTLSCSPISGHRSVSWYQQTPGQGLQFLFEYFSETQRNKGNFPGRFSGRQFSNSRSEMNVSTLELGDSALYLCASSLEGGDTEAFFGQGTRLTVV.

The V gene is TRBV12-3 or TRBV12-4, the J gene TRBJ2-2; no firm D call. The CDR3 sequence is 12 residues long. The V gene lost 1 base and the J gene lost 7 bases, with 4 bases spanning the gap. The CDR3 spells CASSLEYGELFF. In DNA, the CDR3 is TGTGCCAGCAGTTTAGAATACGGGGAGCTGTTTTTT.

The CDR3 protein is CASRADPGETQYF. As DNA, the CDR3 is TGTGCCAGCAGGGCAGACCCAGGAGAGACCCAGTACTTC. The chain joins TRBV2 to TRBJ2-5; D remains unclear. Germline V gives CDR1 SNHLY, CDR2 FYNNEI. Trimming took off 6 bases at V and 4 bases at J, with 12 bases between the two ends. The CDR3 sequence is 13 residues long.

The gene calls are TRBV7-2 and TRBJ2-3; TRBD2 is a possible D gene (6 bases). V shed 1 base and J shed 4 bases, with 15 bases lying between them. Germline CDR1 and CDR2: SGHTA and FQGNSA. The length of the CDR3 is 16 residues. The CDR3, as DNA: TGTGCCAGCAGCTTAGTTATTCGGGGGAAGTCAGATACGCAGTATTTT. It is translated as CASSLVIRGKSDTQYF.

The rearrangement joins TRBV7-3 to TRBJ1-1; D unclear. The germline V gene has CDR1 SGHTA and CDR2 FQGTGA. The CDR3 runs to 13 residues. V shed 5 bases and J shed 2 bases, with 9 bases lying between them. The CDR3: CASSPRRNTEAFF. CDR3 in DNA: TGTGCCAGCAGCCCGCGAAGAAACACTGAAGCTTTCTTT.

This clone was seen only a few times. CDR3 DNA: TGTGCCAGTAAAGAGACAGGGGAACGCGAGCAGTACGTC. Translating gives CASKETGEREQYV. V is TRBV6-5 and J is TRBJ2-7; TRBD1 aligns across 8 bases. The V and J ends lost 9 bases and 6 bases, in that order; junction bases with no gene match: 10. The CDR3 consists of 13 residues. Germline V lookup: CDR1 MNHEY, CDR2 SVGAGI.

CDR3 sequence (DNA): TGTGCCAGCAGTTTGACTGGTTACGAGCAGTACGTC. Residues: CASSLTGYEQYV. This rearrangement joins TRBV6-2 or TRBV6-3 to TRBJ2-7; D ambiguous. Between the trimmed V and J ends, which lost 4 bases and 4 bases, there was a span of 8 bases. From germline, CDR1 is MNHEY and CDR2 SVGEGT. This CDR3 region has 12 residues.

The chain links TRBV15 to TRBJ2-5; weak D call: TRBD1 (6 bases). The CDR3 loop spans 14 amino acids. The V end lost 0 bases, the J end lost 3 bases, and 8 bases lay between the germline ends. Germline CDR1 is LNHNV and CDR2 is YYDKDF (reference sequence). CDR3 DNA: TGTGCCACCAGCAGAGATCCAGGGGAAGAGACCCAGTACTTC. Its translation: CATSRDPGEETQYF.

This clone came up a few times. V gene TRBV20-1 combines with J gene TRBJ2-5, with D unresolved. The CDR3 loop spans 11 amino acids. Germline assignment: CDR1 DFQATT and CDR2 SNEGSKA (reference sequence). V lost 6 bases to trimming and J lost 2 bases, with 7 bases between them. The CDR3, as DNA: TGCAGTGCCCAACAACAAGAGACCCAGTACTTC. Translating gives CSAQQQETQYF.

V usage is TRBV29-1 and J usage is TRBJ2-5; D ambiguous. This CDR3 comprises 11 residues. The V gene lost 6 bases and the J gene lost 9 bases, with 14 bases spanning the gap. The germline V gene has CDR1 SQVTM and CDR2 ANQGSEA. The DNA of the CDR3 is TGCAGCGTCGCAGACCCCACCTCCCAGTACTTC. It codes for CSVADPTSQYF.

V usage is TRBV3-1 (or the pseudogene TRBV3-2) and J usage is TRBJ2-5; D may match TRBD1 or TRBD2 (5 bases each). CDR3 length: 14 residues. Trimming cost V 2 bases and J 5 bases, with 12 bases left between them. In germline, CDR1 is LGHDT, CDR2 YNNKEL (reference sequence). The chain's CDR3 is CASSQWTKRETQYF. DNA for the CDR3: TGTGCCAGCAGCCAATGGACAAAGCGGGAGACCCAGTACTTC.

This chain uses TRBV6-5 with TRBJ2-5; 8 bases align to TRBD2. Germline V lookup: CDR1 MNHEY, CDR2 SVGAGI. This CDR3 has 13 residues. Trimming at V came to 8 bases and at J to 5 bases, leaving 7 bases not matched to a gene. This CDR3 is CASRHLAGETQYF. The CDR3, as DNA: TGTGCCAGCCGGCACTTAGCGGGGGAGACCCAGTACTTC.

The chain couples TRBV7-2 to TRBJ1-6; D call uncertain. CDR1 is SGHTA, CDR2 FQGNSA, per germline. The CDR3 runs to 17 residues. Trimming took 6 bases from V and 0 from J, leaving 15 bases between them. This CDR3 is CASREARQSSYNSPLHF. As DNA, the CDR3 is TGTGCCAGCAGGGAAGCCCGACAAAGCTCCTATAATTCACCCCTCCACTTT.

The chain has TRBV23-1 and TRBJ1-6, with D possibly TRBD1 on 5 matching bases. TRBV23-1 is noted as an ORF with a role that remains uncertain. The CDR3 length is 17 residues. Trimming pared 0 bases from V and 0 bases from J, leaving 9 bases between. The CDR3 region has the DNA TGCGCCAGCAGTCAATCCAGGGAGAGCTCCTATAATTCACCCCTCCACTTT. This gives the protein CASSQSRESSYNSPLHF.

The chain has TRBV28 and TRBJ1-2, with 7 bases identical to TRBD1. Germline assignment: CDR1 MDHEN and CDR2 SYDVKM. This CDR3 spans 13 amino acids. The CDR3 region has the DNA TGTGTCACAGGGGCAGGGGAGATCTATGGCTACACCTTC. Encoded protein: CVTGAGEIYGYTF.

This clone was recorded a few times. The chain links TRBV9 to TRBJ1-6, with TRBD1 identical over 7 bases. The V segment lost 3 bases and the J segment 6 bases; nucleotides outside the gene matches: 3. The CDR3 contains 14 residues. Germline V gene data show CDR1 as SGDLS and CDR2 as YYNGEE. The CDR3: CASSGQGSNSPLHF. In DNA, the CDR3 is TGTGCCAGCAGCGGACAGGGAAGTAATTCACCCCTCCACTTT.